These 26 T cell receptor beta chains share one sample of origin, sequenced in a study of blood T cell repertoires in COVID-19. The table came from immunoSEQ multiplex PCR; TCRdb's copy has only in-frame clones and leaves some out. The sample carries a few hundred thousand clones, around 83% recorded once. Input material: PBMCs or T cells enriched from blood (not recorded which). The source is a woman aged 45-60 years who had recovered from COVID-19.

This clone was counted between two and nine times. The chain is built from TRBV7-2 and TRBJ1-4; TRBD1 might be the D (6 bases). In germline, CDR1 is SGHTA, CDR2 FQGNSA. The CDR3 spans 17 residues. The V and J ends lost 4 bases and 1 base respectively, with 16 bases between them. The CDR3 nucleotides read TGTGCCAGCAGCTCAATCTCCCTAGGGGGAACTAATGAAAAACTGTTTTTT. The encoded protein is CASSSISLGGTNEKLFF.

The chain recombines TRBV5-6 with TRBJ1-4; 7 nucleotides line up with TRBD1. V trimming: 3 bases; J trimming: 2 bases; junction bases outside the gene matches: 1. This CDR3 is 14 amino acids long. Germline V gives CDR1 SGHDT, CDR2 YYEEEE. This CDR3 is CASSSTGTNEKLFF. For the CDR3, the DNA is TGTGCCAGCAGCTCGACAGGGACTAATGAAAAACTGTTTTTT.

This sequence joins TRBV10-3 and TRBJ1-4; 8 bases line up with TRBD1. V lost 2 bases, J lost 8 bases, and 7 bases stayed unmatched. Germline V CDR1 and CDR2: ENHRY, SYGVKD. The CDR3 loop spans 15 amino acids. CDR3 sequence reads: CAISEKGQGTEKLFF. The CDR3 DNA reads TGTGCCATCAGTGAGAAAGGACAGGGAACGGAAAAACTGTTTTTT.

The V call is TRBV6-5, the J call TRBJ1-1; 7 bases agree with TRBD1. This CDR3 is built from 13 residues. With 5 bases clipped from V and 0 bases from J, the junction kept 0 bases outside the gene matches. Looked up from germline, CDR1 is MNHEY and CDR2 is SVGAGI. The CDR3 region has the DNA TGTGCCAGCAGTACAGGGGTGAACACTGAAGCTTTCTTT. Its protein product is CASSTGVNTEAFF.

The J gene is TRBJ2-6, the V gene TRBV11-2; D gene ambiguous. This CDR3 spans 12 amino acids. V lost 5 bases and J lost 3, with 2 bases in between. Germline CDR1 and CDR2: SGHAT and FQNNGV. The CDR3: CASSRGANVLTF. In DNA form, the CDR3 reads TGTGCCAGCAGCCGTGGGGCCAACGTCCTGACTTTC.

The chain uses TRBV19 and TRBJ1-3; D ambiguous. The germline V and J ends were trimmed by 1 base and 3 bases, with 7 bases remaining between them. Germline V lookup: CDR1 LNHDA, CDR2 SQIVND (reference sequence). The CDR3 covers 14 residues. The chain's CDR3 is CASSIGFYGNTIYF. DNA for the CDR3: TGTGCCAGTAGTATAGGATTCTATGGAAACACCATATATTTT.

V usage is TRBV5-1 and J usage is TRBJ1-2; TRBD1 matches at 10 bases. From germline, CDR1 is SGHRS and CDR2 YFSETQ. J was trimmed by 2 bases and V by 4 bases; bases with no gene match: 5. The CDR3 runs to 15 residues. The CDR3 nucleotides are TGCGCCAGCAGCGAGCGGACAGGGGGAAACTATGGCTACACCTTC. Residues: CASSERTGGNYGYTF.

The chain couples TRBV5-1 to TRBJ2-7, with D perhaps TRBD2 (7 bases). V was trimmed by 4 bases and J by 3 bases, leaving 14 bases between them. CDR1 is SGHRS, CDR2 YFSETQ, per germline. CDR3 size: 14 residues. DNA for the CDR3: TGCGCCAGCAGCCCGGGGGGCAGGGGCTACGAGCAGTACTTC. Protein sequence: CASSPGGRGYEQYF.

This clone appeared a single time. The chain uses TRBV6-2 or TRBV6-3 and TRBJ2-3, with 8 bases identical to TRBD2. The J segment lost 4 bases and the V segment lost 6 bases, leaving 6 bases of the junction unmatched. CDR3 size: 14 residues. Germline V gene data show CDR1 as MNHEY and CDR2 as SVGEGT. This chain's CDR3 is CASRPPAGADTQYF. In DNA form, the CDR3 reads TGTGCCAGCAGGCCTCCAGCGGGGGCAGATACGCAGTATTTT.

V gene TRBV7-2 combines with J gene TRBJ1-3; D not certain. This CDR3 has 14 amino acids. Germline assignment: CDR1 SGHTA and CDR2 FQGNSA. Trimming left V 6 bases short and J 0 bases short, with 9 bases between. This chain's CDR3 is CASRGGSSGNTIYF. The DNA of the CDR3 is TGTGCCAGCAGGGGTGGGAGCTCTGGAAACACCATATATTTT.

The chain recombines TRBV19 with TRBJ1-1; D ambiguous. CDR3 length: 16 residues. Germline V gene lookup returns CDR1 LNHDA and CDR2 SQIVND (reference sequence). V was pared by 6 bases and J by 0 bases, with 17 bases between. CDR3 residues: CASRGLIVGMNTEAFF. The CDR3 DNA follows: TGTGCCAGTAGGGGATTAATAGTCGGGATGAACACTGAAGCTTTCTTT.

J is TRBJ2-6 and V is TRBV7-2, with 12 nucleotides matching TRBD1. J gave up 2 bases and V 3 bases, and 5 bases lay outside the gene matches. The CDR3 covers 18 residues. Germline V gene data show CDR1 as SGHTA and CDR2 as FQGNSA. The CDR3 DNA reads TGTGCCAGCAGCTTGTCCGGGACAGGGGGCGCTGGGGCCAACGTCCTGACTTTC. Amino acids: CASSLSGTGGAGANVLTF.

The chain employs TRBV21-1 and TRBJ1-4; TRBD1 is taken as the D call from the table, unchecked against the DNA. TRBV21-1 is a listed pseudogene. This CDR3 is 17 amino acids long. The CDR3 sequence is CASSARGRVATNEKLFF. The CDR3 region has the DNA TGTGCCAGCAGCGCCAGGGGGCGAGTTGCAACTAATGAAAAACTGTTTTTT.

The rearrangement links TRBV5-1 to TRBJ2-4; TRBD1 matches at 7 bases. Germline V gene sequence: CDR1 SGHRS, CDR2 YFSETQ. The length of the CDR3 is 16 residues. The V and J ends lost 5 bases and 0 bases, in that order; junction bases with no gene match: 8. The CDR3 sequence: CASSPQGQIAKNIQYF. DNA of the CDR3: TGCGCCAGCAGTCCACAGGGACAGATAGCCAAAAACATTCAGTACTTC.

J is TRBJ1-6 and V is TRBV7-9; D possibly corresponds to TRBD1 (5 bases). V lost 2 bases and J lost 6, with 11 bases in between. Germline values: CDR1 SEHNR, CDR2 FQNEAQ (reference sequence). CDR3 length equals 15 residues. CDR3 sequence (DNA): TGTGCCAGCAGCTTACAATCGACAGTTAATTCACCCCTCCACTTT. This sequence encodes CASSLQSTVNSPLHF.

CDR3 sequence: CASSVQGLASTEAFF. The CDR3 DNA sequence: TGTGCCAGTAGTGTACAGGGGCTAGCCTCCACTGAAGCTTTCTTT. This rearrangement joins TRBV19 to TRBJ1-1; 7 bases align to TRBD1. CDR3 length equals 15 residues. CDR1 is LNHDA, CDR2 SQIVND, per germline (reference sequence). V lost 5 bases, J lost 4 bases, and 10 bases stayed unmatched.

The chain carries TRBV6-5 and TRBJ1-3; TRBD1 agrees at 7 bases. V lost 6 bases and J lost 5; bases outside the gene matches: 7. Germline CDR1 reads MNHEY; CDR2 reads SVGAGI. The CDR3 runs 14 residues. The CDR3 DNA is TGTGCCAGCAGCCCCGGACAGGCTCGAAACACCATATATTTT. The encoded protein is CASSPGQARNTIYF.

The chain combines TRBV7-8 with TRBJ1-1; 9 nucleotides line up with TRBD1. This CDR3 is 16 amino acids long. Germline V CDR1 and CDR2: SGHVS, FQNEAQ. After removal of 5 bases from V and 1 base from J, the junction contained 8 bases not matched to a gene. The CDR3 sequence: CASSATGGVGNTEAFF. The CDR3 DNA reads as TGTGCCAGCAGCGCGACAGGGGGTGTGGGGAACACTGAAGCTTTCTTT.

The chain carries TRBV12-5 and TRBJ1-2; D is perhaps TRBD1 (6 bases). This CDR3 region has 16 residues. V was cut by 3 bases and J by 3 bases, with 17 bases left in between. Germline CDR1 reads LGHNT; CDR2 reads FRNRAP. As DNA, the CDR3 is TGTGCTAGTGGTTTACCTCCTAGGACAGTACACTATGGCTACACCTTC. Residues: CASGLPPRTVHYGYTF.

The chain has TRBV6-2 or TRBV6-3 and TRBJ2-1; D call uncertain. CDR1 and CDR2 (germline): MNHEY, SVGEGT. Trimming stripped 0 bases from V and 8 bases from J, with 11 bases between. CDR3 length: 14 amino acids. The CDR3 spells CASSYSRRADEQFF. CDR3 DNA sequence: TGTGCCAGCAGTTACTCCCGGCGCGCGGATGAGCAGTTCTTC.

This chain uses TRBV5-1 with TRBJ1-1; possibly TRBD1 for D (6 bases). CDR3 size: 14 residues. The V gene lost 1 base and the J gene lost 2 bases, with 9 bases spanning the gap. CDR1 is SGHRS and CDR2 is YFSETQ in the germline V gene. In DNA form, the CDR3 reads TGCGCCAGCAGCTTGTCTGGGGGCAACACTGAAGCTTTCTTT. Translation gives CASSLSGGNTEAFF.

The CDR3 nucleotides read TGCGCCAGCAGCTTGGCCCTAGGGAGCGGGGAGCTGTTTTTT. Amino acid sequence: CASSLALGSGELFF. The V call is TRBV5-1, the J call TRBJ2-2; possibly TRBD2 for D (5 bases). Germline V gene sequence: CDR1 SGHRS, CDR2 YFSETQ. V was pared by 0 bases and J by 7 bases, with 10 bases between. The CDR3 covers 14 residues.

V gene TRBV5-6 combines with J gene TRBJ1-1, with 8 nucleotides matching TRBD1. V gave up 2 bases and J gave up 11 bases; unmatched junction bases: 11. The CDR3 is made up of 14 amino acids. Germline V gene data show CDR1 as SGHDT and CDR2 as YYEEEE. The CDR3 is CASSLFRQGIWAFF. The CDR3 coding sequence is TGTGCCAGCAGCTTATTCAGACAGGGGATTTGGGCTTTCTTT.

The rearrangement uses TRBV10-3 and TRBJ1-1; TRBD1 is a possible D gene (5 bases). Looked up from germline, CDR1 is ENHRY and CDR2 is SYGVKD. This CDR3 is 16 amino acids long. The germline V and J ends were trimmed by 9 bases and 3 bases, with 23 bases remaining between them. CDR3: CAIGSHQGTGDTEAFF. As DNA, the CDR3 is TGTGCCATAGGAAGTCATCAGGGAACGGGGGACACTGAAGCTTTCTTT.

As DNA, the CDR3 is TGTGCCTCCGCCGGGACTAGCGGAATTGAGCAGTTCTTC. This encodes CASAGTSGIEQFF. The chain carries TRBV30 and TRBJ2-1; 11 nucleotides match TRBD2. The CDR3 covers 13 residues. J gave up 9 bases and V 7 bases, and 8 bases lay outside the gene matches. Per germline, CDR1 GTSNPN and CDR2 SVGIG (reference sequence).

The chain uses TRBV29-1 and TRBJ2-3, with 7 bases aligning to TRBD1. CDR1 and CDR2 (germline): SQVTM, ANQGSEA. V trimming: 7 bases; J trimming: 2 bases; junction bases outside the gene matches: 6. This CDR3 is built from 13 residues. CDR3 loop: CSASDRYTDTQYF. The DNA for the CDR3 is TGCAGCGCTTCGGACAGGTACACAGATACGCAGTATTTT.